The T cell receptor (beta chain) described here comes from a study of blood T cell repertoires in COVID-19. In the study overall: The study drew acute and convalescent COVID-19 samples from the United States, Italy and Spain. PBMCs, B-cell-depleted T cells, or T cells provided the cDNA or gDNA that made up the material.

As processed by the authors: Amplification from reference gene primers served as the basis for estimated nucleated cell counts. Libraries were prepared by immunoSEQ multiplex PCR; TCRdb keeps only in-frame clonotypes and omits some of them. V, J and clone size derive from that table, while D and trimming were established from the DNA sequence. In the table there are a few hundred thousand clones, 65% to 90% of which are singletons. Trimming left V 0 bases short and J 4 bases short, with 7 bases between. Germline CDR1 LNHNV, CDR2 YYDKDF (reference sequence). The CDR3 runs to 13 residues. The sequence derives from a woman between 45 and 65 years old with acute or convalescent COVID-19. The sequenced sample consisted of peripheral blood. The gene calls are TRBV15 and TRBJ2-7; D call uncertain. CDR3 amino acids: CATSRDPVYEQYF. CDR3 coding DNA: TGTGCCACCAGCAGAGATCCCGTTTACGAGCAGTACTTC.